The 31 T cell receptor beta chains given below trace back to one sample, sequenced in a study of CD8 T cells in ankylosing spondylitis. TCRdb reanalysed the 5' RACE reads using MiXCR and keeps one entry per CDR3 protein. Seen here are approximately 220,000 distinct CDR3 sequences, 20% to 30% observed once, and the top ten hold more than 6.5%. Sequenced input: blood, either unsorted or a sorted T cell fraction (not recorded which). The receptor set was obtained from a male donor with ankylosing spondylitis or in good health (not recorded which).

The chain is built from TRBV10-3 and TRBJ2-1, with D unclear. The V end was cut by 0 bases, the J end by 8 bases, with 14 bases between. The CDR3 is made up of 15 amino acids. CDR1 and CDR2 from the germline V gene are ENHRY and SYGVKD. CDR3 protein: CAISESLRVSHEQFF. CDR3 DNA: TGTGCCATCAGTGAGTCATTACGGGTTTCGCATGAGCAGTTCTTC.

The V call is TRBV28, the J call TRBJ1-1, with 10 nucleotides matching TRBD1. Germline V lookup: CDR1 MDHEN, CDR2 SYDVKM. Trimming removed 6 bases from V and 6 bases from J; junction bases left unmatched: 10. The CDR3 sequence is 15 residues long. This CDR3 reads CASRGSTGGRAEAFF. The CDR3 DNA follows: TGTGCCAGCAGGGGATCGACAGGGGGCCGCGCTGAAGCTTTCTTT.

The chain combines TRBV5-6 with TRBJ2-1; D might be TRBD1 or TRBD2, each matching 5 bases. The ends were cut back, 4 bases at V and 0 bases at J, with 20 bases in the middle. The CDR3 spans 18 residues. The germline V gene encodes CDR1 SGHDT and CDR2 YYEEEE. The CDR3 DNA follows: TGTGCCAGCAGCGGCGCTCCGAGGGGAAGGAGCTCCTACAATGAGCAGTTCTTC. It specifies CASSGAPRGRSSYNEQFF.

Many counts were recorded for this clonotype. The chain carries TRBV4-3 and TRBJ2-3; D is tentatively TRBD1 or TRBD2 (5 bases each). The CDR3 loop spans 16 amino acids. Germline V gives CDR1 LGHNA, CDR2 YSLEER. V was shortened by 0 bases and J by 1 base, with 11 bases between the two germline ends. The CDR3 DNA reads as TGCGCCAGCAGCCAAGATGGGGCAGCGGGCACAGATACGCAGTATTTT. This codes for CASSQDGAAGTDTQYF.

This clonotype was detected many times. The CDR3 sequence is CASSVEGRNNSPLHF. The CDR3 nucleotides are TGTGCCAGCAGCGTAGAAGGGAGAAACAATTCACCCCTCCACTTT. The chain couples TRBV9 to TRBJ1-6, with D hard to call. Trimming cost V 0 bases and J 7 bases, with 11 bases left between them. Germline values: CDR1 SGDLS, CDR2 YYNGEE. The CDR3 is 15 residues long.

This clonotype has a count of ten or more. This rearrangement joins TRBV20-1 to TRBJ2-5; 11 nucleotides agree with TRBD2. V dropped 5 bases and J dropped 4; count of bases not matched to a gene: 12. This CDR3 has 16 amino acids. Germline CDR1 reads DFQATT; CDR2 reads SNEGSKA (reference sequence). CDR3 residues: CSAFSTTSGSIETQYF. DNA for the CDR3: TGCAGTGCTTTCTCGACTACTAGCGGGAGTATAGAGACCCAGTACTTC.

The table lists this clonotype with many counts. The V and J genes are TRBV20-1 and TRBJ1-6; D remains unclear. Trimming stripped 1 base from V and 6 bases from J, with 16 bases between. The germline gives CDR1 DFQATT, CDR2 SNEGSKA (reference sequence). The CDR3 runs to 16 residues. The CDR3 protein is CSARAGLAQTNSPLHF. For the CDR3, the DNA is TGCAGTGCTAGAGCCGGGTTGGCACAGACTAATTCACCCCTCCACTTT.

The chain is built from TRBV20-1 and TRBJ2-1, with 13 bases identical to TRBD2. This CDR3 region has 16 residues. The J segment lost 8 bases and the V segment lost 7 bases, leaving 14 bases of the junction unmatched. Germline V lookup: CDR1 DFQATT, CDR2 SNEGSKA (reference sequence). The CDR3 bases are TGCAGTGTTACGGGACTAGCGGGACCCCAACGGGATGAGCAGTTCTTC. It is translated as CSVTGLAGPQRDEQFF.

This chain joins TRBV20-1 and TRBJ1-6; D gene uncertain. V shed 0 bases and J shed 13 bases, with 7 bases lying between them. This CDR3 is 11 amino acids long. CDR1 is DFQATT and CDR2 is SNEGSKA in the germline V gene (reference sequence). The CDR3 sequence is CSARDLGPLHF. CDR3 coding DNA: TGCAGTGCTAGAGATCTGGGCCCCCTCCACTTT.

V is TRBV5-1 and J is TRBJ1-2, with TRBD1 identical over 8 bases. The germline gives CDR1 SGHRS, CDR2 YFSETQ. Trimming at V came to 0 bases and at J to 1 base, leaving 8 bases not matched to a gene. The CDR3 has 17 residues. The CDR3 DNA reads TGCGCCAGCAGCTTGGGAACAGGGGGGCCGTATAACTATGGCTACACCTTC. Its translation: CASSLGTGGPYNYGYTF.

This clonotype was seen more than once but under ten times. This chain links TRBV29-1 with TRBJ2-7; 12 nucleotides match TRBD2. V trimming: 7 bases; J trimming: 6 bases; junction bases outside the gene matches: 13. Germline V gene lookup returns CDR1 SQVTM and CDR2 ANQGSEA. This CDR3 comprises 15 residues. The CDR3 DNA reads as TGCAGCGCGTCGACTAGCGGGAGTGCTGGTGGCGAGCAGTACTTC. It yields the protein CSASTSGSAGGEQYF.

This clonotype has at least ten counts. The rearrangement links TRBV20-1 to TRBJ1-5; no reliable D call. Germline assignment: CDR1 DFQATT and CDR2 SNEGSKA (reference sequence). V lost 0 bases, J lost 3 bases, and 9 bases lay in between. CDR3 length: 14 residues. This CDR3 reads CSARDLVPNQPQHF. The CDR3 DNA is TGCAGTGCTAGAGATCTCGTACCCAATCAGCCCCAGCATTTT.

This chain joins TRBV29-1 and TRBJ2-1; 9 bases fit TRBD1. CDR3 length: 15 residues. With V trimmed by 1 base and J by 3 bases, 4 bases remained unmatched. Germline V gene sequence: CDR1 SQVTM, CDR2 ANQGSEA. CDR3 residues: CSVEGGTGFYNEQFF. The CDR3 DNA reads TGCAGCGTTGAAGGGGGGACAGGGTTCTACAATGAGCAGTTCTTC.

The CDR3 loop is CASSYSTGPGNTIYF. DNA of the CDR3: TGTGCCAGCAGTTACTCCACTGGACCTGGAAACACCATATATTTT. The V and J genes are TRBV6-5 and TRBJ1-3; D gene unclear. V was cut by 0 bases and J by 2 bases, with 8 bases left in between. Germline CDR1 is MNHEY and CDR2 is SVGAGI. This CDR3 is 15 amino acids long.

This clonotype showed up many times. The chain uses TRBV14 and TRBJ2-1; D unclear. CDR1 and CDR2 (germline): SGHDN, FVKESK. Between the trimmed V and J ends, which lost 1 base and 9 bases, there was a span of 7 bases. The CDR3 length is 12 residues. Here the CDR3 reads CASSQVTSEQFF. The CDR3 DNA reads TGTGCCAGCAGCCAAGTTACAAGTGAGCAGTTCTTC.

The V gene is TRBV20-1, the J gene TRBJ1-5; TRBD1 matches 7 bases. Trimming cost V 6 bases and J 4 bases; bases outside gene matches: 9. CDR3 length: 14 residues. The germline CDR1 and CDR2 sequences are DFQATT and SNEGSKA (reference sequence). CDR3 nucleotide sequence: TGCAGTGCCAGACAGGGCACTGGGAATCAGCCCCAGCATTTT. Translation gives CSARQGTGNQPQHF.

The gene calls are TRBV7-2 and TRBJ2-3; D is possibly TRBD2 (6 bases). Germline V gene lookup returns CDR1 SGHTA and CDR2 FQGNSA. CDR3 length: 18 residues. Trimming removed 2 bases from V and 0 bases from J, with 18 bases in between. The CDR3 sequence is CASSLSPRLAESTDTQYF. In DNA, the CDR3 is TGTGCCAGCAGCTTATCCCCTCGCTTAGCGGAGAGCACAGATACGCAGTATTTT.

This clonotype was recorded many times. This chain connects TRBV7-9 to TRBJ1-5; D is unresolved. V was cut by 1 base and J by 5 bases, with 3 bases left in between. CDR3 size: 12 residues. Germline V gene sequence: CDR1 SEHNR, CDR2 FQNEAQ (reference sequence). The CDR3 nucleotides read TGTGCCAGCAGCTTAGGGGATCAGCCCCAGCATTTT. Its protein is CASSLGDQPQHF.

The rearrangement joins TRBV14 to TRBJ1-6, with 7 bases lining up with TRBD1. Germline V gives CDR1 SGHDN, CDR2 FVKESK. There are 17 residues in the CDR3. The junction had 7 bases not matched to a gene; V was cut back by 0 bases and J by 5 bases. The CDR3 coding sequence is TGTGCCAGCAGCCAAGACAGGACAGGCTGGAATAATTCACCCCTCCACTTT. Its translation: CASSQDRTGWNNSPLHF. The variable domain in full, completed from reference TRBV14 and TRBJ1-6, reads EAGVTQFPSHSVIEKGQTVTLRCDPISGHDNLYWYRRVMGKEIKFLLHFVKESKQDESGMPNNRFLAERTGGTYSTLKVQPAELEDSGVYFCASSQDRTGWNNSPLHFGNGTRLTVT.

This clonotype was detected only a few times. The chain joins TRBV6-1 to TRBJ1-2; D perhaps matches TRBD1 (5 bases). CDR3 length: 15 amino acids. The germline CDR1 and CDR2 sequences are MNHNS and SASEGT. Deletions cut 6 bases from V and 1 base from J, with 15 bases between. In DNA, the CDR3 is TGTGCCAGCAGCAACGATAACGACAGTAACTATGGCTACACCTTC. Protein product: CASSNDNDSNYGYTF.

This chain uses TRBV3-1 with TRBJ2-7, with no clear D. Between the trimmed V and J ends, which lost 1 base and 3 bases, there was a span of 4 bases. The CDR3 covers 12 residues. The germline V gene encodes CDR1 LGHDT and CDR2 YNNKEL (reference sequence). In DNA, the CDR3 is TGTGCCAGCAGCCAAGTCTACTACGAGCAGTACTTC. This sequence encodes CASSQVYYEQYF.

This clonotype was seen only a few times. CDR3 bases: TGCAGTGCTACTAGCGGGACTGCAGATACGCAGTATTTT. It specifies CSATSGTADTQYF. The rearrangement joins TRBV20-1 to TRBJ2-3; 9 bases map to TRBD2. Germline V gene sequence: CDR1 DFQATT, CDR2 SNEGSKA (reference sequence). Germline trimming cut 4 bases from V and 4 bases from J; bases unmatched to any gene: 3. The CDR3 is 13 amino acids.

This chain connects TRBV20-1 to TRBJ2-1, with TRBD2 matching over 7 bases. Germline V CDR1 and CDR2: DFQATT, SNEGSKA (reference sequence). Trimming took 6 bases from V and 7 from J; bases not matched to a gene: 12. CDR3 length: 14 amino acids. This chain's CDR3 is CSALRREGLNEQFF. The CDR3 coding sequence is TGCAGTGCCCTCAGGAGGGAGGGACTTAATGAGCAGTTCTTC.

This rearrangement joins TRBV20-1 to TRBJ2-3; 8 bases match TRBD2. From germline, CDR1 is DFQATT and CDR2 SNEGSKA (reference sequence). The junction had 5 bases not matched to a gene; V was cut back by 6 bases and J by 0 bases. This CDR3 spans 14 amino acids. Written as DNA, the CDR3 is TGCAGTGCCCAGCGGGGGATCAGCACAGATACGCAGTATTTT. Amino acids: CSAQRGISTDTQYF.

This clonotype was counted many times. This chain links TRBV5-1 with TRBJ1-1; weak D call: TRBD1 (6 bases). Trimming cost V 4 bases and J 6 bases, with 19 bases left between them. From germline, CDR1 is SGHRS and CDR2 YFSETQ. This CDR3 is 15 amino acids long. CDR3 in amino acids: CASSILGGISSEAFF. The CDR3 region has the DNA TGCGCCAGCAGCATTTTGGGGGGCATTTCGTCTGAAGCTTTCTTT.

This clonotype was picked up many times. V usage is TRBV12-3 or TRBV12-4 and J usage is TRBJ2-7, with D tentatively TRBD1 or TRBD2 (5 bases each). Trimming cost V 2 bases and J 6 bases, with 8 bases left between them. The CDR3 loop spans 12 amino acids. The CDR3 bases are TGTGCCAGCAGTTTATCAGGGAGCGAGCAGTACTTC. Translation: CASSLSGSEQYF.

Ten or more counts support this clonotype. The chain is built from TRBV5-5 and TRBJ1-5; D ambiguous. Germline CDR1 is SGHKS and CDR2 is YYEKEE (reference sequence). Trimming removed 2 bases from V and 1 base from J, with 4 bases in between. This CDR3 is 13 amino acids long. The CDR3 DNA reads as TGTGCCAGCAGCTTTCAGAGCAATCAGCCCCAGCATTTT. The encoded protein is CASSFQSNQPQHF.

This clonotype was seen at least ten times. The rearrangement uses TRBV4-1 and TRBJ1-2; 8 bases map to TRBD1. CDR3 length: 15 amino acids. In germline, CDR1 is MGHRA, CDR2 YSYEKL. V shed 1 base and J 5 bases; nucleotides not matched to a gene: 6. CDR3 nucleotides: TGCGCCAGCAGCCAAGCCGGACAGGGTCCTTATGGCTACACCTTC. Amino acid sequence: CASSQAGQGPYGYTF.

This clonotype was picked up a small number of times. This rearrangement joins TRBV7-8 to TRBJ2-1, with TRBD2 matching over 8 bases. The CDR3 runs to 15 residues. After removal of 5 bases from V and 4 bases from J, the junction contained 7 bases not matched to a gene. Germline values: CDR1 SGHVS, CDR2 FQNEAQ. CDR3 coding DNA: TGTGCCAGCAGCCCCGAGGTAGCGGGATACAATGAGCAGTTCTTC. It specifies CASSPEVAGYNEQFF.

This clonotype showed up many times. The chain employs TRBV7-2 and TRBJ2-5; 8 bases line up with TRBD2. With 0 bases clipped from V and 5 bases from J, the junction kept 5 bases outside the gene matches. The CDR3 consists of 15 residues. CDR1 and CDR2 (germline): SGHTA, FQGNSA. CDR3 loop: CASSLAGLEVETQYF. DNA for the CDR3: TGTGCCAGCAGCTTAGCGGGACTAGAAGTGGAGACCCAGTACTTC.

This sequence joins TRBV29-1 and TRBJ2-5; TRBD1 matches at 7 bases. The CDR3 is made up of 14 amino acids. Germline lookup yields CDR1 SQVTM and CDR2 ANQGSEA. Trimming took 3 bases from V and 9 from J; bases not matched to a gene: 13. In DNA, the CDR3 is TGCAGCGTTGATGGGGCTCCTACCAGGGGGTCCCAGTACTTC. Its translation: CSVDGAPTRGSQYF.